This T cell receptor (beta chain) was sequenced in a study of spatial heterogeneity in lung cancer. Across the whole study: Combinations of a unique TCR and a UMI were tallied in raw reads, and on average each appeared more than ten times.

A word on this clonotype: Its antigen remains unidentified.

Overall study findings and caveats: Blood carried ubiquitous expanded tumor TCRs more at resection than follow-up.

Every TCR cDNA molecule carried a tag that served as a unique molecular identifier. TCRdb called the 5' RACE reads again in MiXCR, with one record for every CDR3 protein. The data hold some 70,000 distinct CDR3 sequences, with more than 10% observed a single time. Indicated time point: sample taken at primary tumor resection. The study sequenced unsorted whole RNA from tumor, nontumor lung or frozen PBMC. The cohort: some 70 early-stage, untreated non-small cell lung cancer patients. The germline gives CDR1 SGHDT, CDR2 YYEEEE. This CDR3 contains 15 residues. V was pared by 2 bases and J by 3 bases, with 3 bases of the junction left unmatched.

The rearrangement uses TRBV5-6 and TRBJ2-1, with 9 bases identical to TRBD1. The clonotype comes from a male donor with early-stage non-small cell lung cancer. The material was PBMCs, obtained at surgery. The CDR3 coding sequence is TGTGCCAGCAGCTTAACGGGACAGGGCTACAATGAGCAGTTCTTC. This codes for CASSLTGQGYNEQFF.